The rows below give T cell receptor beta chains drawn from one sample of a study of blood T cell repertoires in COVID-19. Libraries were prepared by immunoSEQ multiplex PCR; TCRdb keeps only in-frame clonotypes and omits some of them. The sample holds roughly 60,000 clones, about nine tenths seen once. The sequenced material came from peripheral blood. Source of these receptors: a human donor with acute or convalescent COVID-19. The donor label of this sample is uncertain. Each CDR3 is given with its conserved first and last residue. Each record gives: J gene, V gene, CDR3 protein.

J gene: TRBJ2-7; V gene: TRBV28; CDR3 protein: CASSATGTERYEQYF
J gene: TRBJ2-5; V gene: TRBV19; CDR3 protein: CASSIGGRQSQETQYF
J gene: TRBJ1-5; V gene: TRBV12-3/TRBV12-4; CDR3 protein: CASSPSETAQHF
J gene: TRBJ1-2; V gene: TRBV21-1; CDR3 protein: CASSSPGRGWGYTF
J gene: TRBJ2-3; V gene: TRBV5-1; CDR3 protein: CASSLGISGSSDTQYF
J gene: TRBJ2-1; V gene: TRBV3-1/TRBV3-2; CDR3 protein: CASSHNLGLSWPNEQFF
J gene: TRBJ2-2; V gene: TRBV2; CDR3 protein: CASSVTANTGELFF
J gene: TRBJ1-4; V gene: TRBV5-1; CDR3 protein: CASSPDRGGEKLFF
J gene: TRBJ2-3; V gene: TRBV28; CDR3 protein: CASSSPPGTDTQYF
J gene: TRBJ1-1; V gene: TRBV7-6; CDR3 protein: CASSLALTGYMNTEAFF
J gene: TRBJ2-7; V gene: TRBV6-2/TRBV6-3; CDR3 protein: CASSDQTSGGPAYEQYF
J gene: TRBJ1-5; V gene: TRBV28; CDR3 protein: CASSFGGRSGDQPQHF
J gene: TRBJ2-3; V gene: TRBV5-4; CDR3 protein: CASSPANRVPTDTQYF
J gene: TRBJ2-3; V gene: TRBV11-1; CDR3 protein: CASSLWRGPPTDTQYF
J gene: TRBJ2-2; V gene: TRBV3-1/TRBV3-2; CDR3 protein: CASSPRGLAGHTGELFF
J gene: TRBJ2-1; V gene: TRBV28; CDR3 protein: CASSPRRTSYNEQFF
J gene: TRBJ1-6; V gene: TRBV5-4; CDR3 protein: CASSLRGGRNSPLHF
J gene: TRBJ2-7; V gene: TRBV21-1; CDR3 protein: CASSKEAGYYSYEQYF
J gene: TRBJ2-7; V gene: TRBV27; CDR3 protein: CASSLSWDRSTYEQYF
J gene: TRBJ1-2; V gene: TRBV3-1/TRBV3-2; CDR3 protein: CASSPPGTRGGGYTF
J gene: TRBJ2-1; V gene: TRBV11-3; CDR3 protein: CASSWGWGQGDNEQFF
J gene: TRBJ1-1; V gene: TRBV24-1; CDR3 protein: CATSDTRGDSTAAFF
J gene: TRBJ2-5; V gene: TRBV19; CDR3 protein: CPTKNRGGRQETQYF
J gene: TRBJ1-4; V gene: TRBV27; CDR3 protein: CASSPGQTLTNEKLFF
J gene: TRBJ1-2; V gene: TRBV11-2; CDR3 protein: CASSPHVRGGSENYGYTF
J gene: TRBJ1-5; V gene: TRBV19; CDR3 protein: CASTSPGTGRGGNQPQHF
J gene: TRBJ2-5; V gene: TRBV18; CDR3 protein: CASSPGGQGAQYF
J gene: TRBJ2-7; V gene: TRBV7-8; CDR3 protein: CASNYGTATYEQYF
J gene: TRBJ2-1; V gene: TRBV7-3; CDR3 protein: CASSRGSYNEQFF